This record looks at one T cell receptor beta chain sequence and its context. The data were obtained in a study of blood T cell repertoires in COVID-19. Study at large: There were acute and convalescent COVID-19 samples, and they came from the United States, Italy and Spain. Nucleic acid was either cDNA or gDNA, and it came from T cells, B-cell-depleted T cells, or PBMCs.

Original methodology: Cell counts per sample came from amplifying reference gene primers. Clones were read by immunoSEQ multiplex PCR, and TCRdb kept only the in-frame ones, dropping some. That table supplies the V and J calls and clone size; D and trimming were determined from the DNA. Among more than 95,000 clones listed, over 75% were seen once. The CDR3 runs 13 residues. CDR1 and CDR2 from the germline V gene are SQVTM and ANQGSEA. J lost 8 bases, V lost 6 bases, and 11 bases had no gene match. Sequencing was done on a sample of peripheral blood. This clonotype was obtained from a woman older than 75 with acute or convalescent COVID-19. The rearrangement joins TRBV29-1 to TRBJ1-2, with 8 bases lining up with TRBD1. The CDR3 region is CSVGPGTGGGYTF. The CDR3 region has the DNA TGCAGCGTGGGCCCGGGCACAGGGGGAGGCTACACCTTC. The whole variable domain, remainder taken from reference TRBV29-1 and TRBJ1-2, is SAVISQKPSRDICQRGTSLTIQCQVDSQVTMMFWYRQQPGQSLTLIATANQGSEATYESGFVIDKFPISRPNLTFSTLTVSNMSPEDSSIYLCSVGPGTGGGYTFGSGTRLTVV.